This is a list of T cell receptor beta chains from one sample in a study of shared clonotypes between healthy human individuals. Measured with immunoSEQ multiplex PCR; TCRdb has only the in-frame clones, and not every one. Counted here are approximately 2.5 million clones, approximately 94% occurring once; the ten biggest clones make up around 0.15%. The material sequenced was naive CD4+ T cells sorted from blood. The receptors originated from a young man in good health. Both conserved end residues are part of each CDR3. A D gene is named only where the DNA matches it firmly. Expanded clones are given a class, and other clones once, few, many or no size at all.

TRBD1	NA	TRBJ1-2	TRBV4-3	CASSRDSQGGYTF	TGCGCCAGCAGCCGGGACAGCCAGGGTGGCTACACCTTC
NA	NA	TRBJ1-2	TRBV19	CASLRGRDPGSYGYTF	TGTGCCAGTCTAAGAGGAAGGGACCCTGGATCCTATGGCTACACCTTC
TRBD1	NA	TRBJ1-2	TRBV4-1	CASSQDGQGFGGYTF	TGCGCCAGCAGCCAAGATGGACAGGGATTCGGAGGCTACACCTTC
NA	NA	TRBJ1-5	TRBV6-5	CASSSVNQPQHF	TGTGCCAGCAGTTCAGTTAATCAGCCCCAGCATTTT
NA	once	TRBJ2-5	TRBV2	CASPRGGARETQYF	TGTGCCAGCCCTAGAGGGGGGGCTAGAGAGACCCAGTACTTC
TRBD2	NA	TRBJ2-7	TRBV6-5	CASAGAGGYEQYF	TGTGCCAGCGCCGGGGCGGGGGGGTACGAGCAGTACTTC
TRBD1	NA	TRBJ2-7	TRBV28	CASSPIGGNTYEQYF	TGTGCCAGCAGTCCAATAGGGGGCAACACCTACGAGCAGTACTTC
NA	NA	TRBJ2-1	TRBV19	CASSIGDGAYNEQFF	TGTGCCAGTAGTATTGGGGACGGAGCCTACAATGAGCAGTTCTTC
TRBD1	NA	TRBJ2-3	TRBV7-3	CASSLTRDRGSLGTDTQYF	TGTGCCAGCAGCTTAACTCGGGACAGGGGATCTTTAGGGACAGATACGCAGTATTTT
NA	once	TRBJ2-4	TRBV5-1	CASSSGGQAKNIQYF	TGCGCCAGCAGCTCGGGGGGACAGGCCAAAAACATTCAGTACTTC
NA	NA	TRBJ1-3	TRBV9	CASSVEPQGTGNTIYF	TGTGCCAGCAGCGTAGAACCCCAGGGGACTGGAAACACCATATATTTT
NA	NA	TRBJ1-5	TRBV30	CAWSEEFNQPQHF	TGTGCCTGGAGTGAGGAGTTCAATCAGCCCCAGCATTTT
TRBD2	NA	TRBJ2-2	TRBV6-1	CASTASGNTGELFF	TGTGCCAGCACTGCTAGCGGGAACACCGGGGAGCTGTTTTTT
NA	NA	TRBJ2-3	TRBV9	CASSSRGSWTDTQYF	TGTGCCAGCAGCTCCCGGGGCAGTTGGACAGATACGCAGTATTTT
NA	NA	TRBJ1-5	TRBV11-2	CASSLAPGSNQPQHF	TGTGCCAGCAGCTTAGCCCCCGGGAGCAATCAGCCCCAGCATTTT
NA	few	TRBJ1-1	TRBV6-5	CASSPGYEAFF	TGTGCCAGCAGCCCCGGCTATGAAGCTTTCTTT
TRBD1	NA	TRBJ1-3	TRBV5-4	CASSLGQASGNTIYF	TGTGCCAGCAGCCTGGGACAGGCCTCTGGAAACACCATATATTTT
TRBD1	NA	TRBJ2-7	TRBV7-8	CASSWYRDSVNPHEQYF	TGTGCCAGCAGCTGGTACCGGGACAGTGTGAATCCCCACGAGCAGTACTTC
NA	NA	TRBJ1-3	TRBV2	CASSEGGSGNTIYF	TGTGCCAGCAGTGAAGGGGGATCTGGAAACACCATATATTTT
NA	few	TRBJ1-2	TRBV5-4	CASSLDAGTYGYTF	TGTGCCAGCAGCTTGGATGCGGGGACCTATGGCTACACCTTC
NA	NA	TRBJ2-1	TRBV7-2	CASSLHLGDEQFF	TGTGCCAGCAGCCTACACTTGGGGGATGAGCAGTTCTTC
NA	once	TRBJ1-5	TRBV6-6	CASSSGSFNQPQHF	TGTGCCAGCAGTTCCGGGAGCTTCAATCAGCCCCAGCATTTT
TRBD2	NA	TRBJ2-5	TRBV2	CASPARGKNQETQYF	TGTGCCAGCCCGGCGCGGGGGAAGAATCAAGAGACCCAGTACTTC
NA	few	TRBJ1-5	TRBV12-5	CASGLSAVQPQHF	TGTGCTAGTGGTTTGTCGGCAGTTCAGCCCCAGCATTTT
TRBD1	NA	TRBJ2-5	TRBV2	CASTQGARRETQYF	TGTGCCAGCACCCAGGGGGCGCGCAGAGAGACCCAGTACTTC
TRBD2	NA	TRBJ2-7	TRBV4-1	CASKNEGGTSGTYEQYF	TGCGCCAGCAAGAACGAGGGAGGGACTAGCGGGACTTACGAGCAGTACTTC
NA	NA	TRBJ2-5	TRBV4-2	CASSQELTGEETQYF	TGTGCCAGCAGCCAAGAACTTACTGGGGAAGAGACCCAGTACTTC
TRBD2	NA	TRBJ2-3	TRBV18	CASSPPNGRLTDTQYF	TGTGCCAGCTCACCACCGAACGGGAGGCTCACAGATACGCAGTATTTT
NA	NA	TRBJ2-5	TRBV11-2	CASSLAGIETQYF	TGTGCCAGCAGCTTAGCAGGGATCGAGACCCAGTACTTC
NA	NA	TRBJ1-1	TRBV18	CASSPSENTEAFF	TGTGCCAGCTCACCTTCGGAGAACACTGAAGCTTTCTTT
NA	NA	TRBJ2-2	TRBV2	CASSYRENTGELFF	TGTGCCAGCAGTTACAGGGAAAACACCGGGGAGCTGTTTTTT
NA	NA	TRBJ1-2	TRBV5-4	CASSLVGYTF	TGTGCCAGCAGCTTGGTTGGCTACACCTTC
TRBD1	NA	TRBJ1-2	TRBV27	CASSFRGGGYTF	TGTGCCAGCAGTTTCAGGGGGGGTGGCTACACCTTC
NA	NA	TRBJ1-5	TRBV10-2	CASSENWAGGNQPQHF	TGCGCCAGCAGTGAGAACTGGGCTGGAGGCAATCAGCCCCAGCATTTT
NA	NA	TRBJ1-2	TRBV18	CASSPPTGWGNYGYTF	TGTGCCAGCTCACCACCGACAGGTTGGGGGAACTATGGCTACACCTTC
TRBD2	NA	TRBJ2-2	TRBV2	CASSGRRAGTGELFF	TGTGCCAGCAGTGGCCGTCGAGCGGGGACCGGGGAGCTGTTTTTT
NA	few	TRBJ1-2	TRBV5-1	CASSSGPSGYGYTF	TGCGCCAGCAGCTCGGGCCCCAGCGGGTATGGCTACACCTTC
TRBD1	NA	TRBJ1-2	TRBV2	CASSEDRGLRSNYGYTF	TGTGCCAGCAGTGAAGACAGGGGTCTCAGGTCTAACTATGGCTACACCTTC
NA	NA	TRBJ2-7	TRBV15	CATSRVRATSYEQYF	TGTGCCACCAGCAGAGTGCGGGCCACCTCCTACGAGCAGTACTTC
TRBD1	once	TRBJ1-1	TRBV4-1	CASSQRTGTNTEAFF	TGCGCCAGCAGCCAGAGGACAGGGACGAACACTGAAGCTTTCTTT
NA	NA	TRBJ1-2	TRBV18	CASSPLPLSDYGYTF	TGTGCCAGCTCACCACTACCACTGAGCGACTATGGCTACACCTTC
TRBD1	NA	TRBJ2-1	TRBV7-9	CASSETDRGRSSYNEQFF	TGTGCCAGCAGCGAAACGGACAGGGGCCGGAGCTCCTACAATGAGCAGTTCTTC
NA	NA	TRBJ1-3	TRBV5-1	CASSLATGSGNTIYF	TGCGCCAGCAGCTTGGCCACCGGGTCAGGAAACACCATATATTTT
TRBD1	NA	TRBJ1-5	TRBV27	CASSSLTGGNQPQHF	TGTGCCAGCAGTTCACTGACAGGGGGCAATCAGCCCCAGCATTTT
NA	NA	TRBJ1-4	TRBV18	CASSLGTTNEKLFF	TGTGCCAGCTCATTAGGGACCACTAATGAAAAACTGTTTTTT
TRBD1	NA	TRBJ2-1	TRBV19	CASSSGQGVNEQFF	TGTGCCAGTAGTTCCGGACAGGGGGTAAATGAGCAGTTCTTC
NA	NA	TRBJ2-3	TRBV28	CASADTDTQYF	TGTGCCAGCGCAGACACAGATACGCAGTATTTT
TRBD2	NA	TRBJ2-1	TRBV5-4	CASSLGTSNEQFF	TGTGCCAGCAGCTTGGGGACTAGCAATGAGCAGTTCTTC
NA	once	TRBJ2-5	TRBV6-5	CASSHRGGETQYF	TGTGCCAGCAGCCATCGGGGCGGGGAGACCCAGTACTTC
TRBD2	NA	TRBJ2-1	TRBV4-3	CASSQDRGGRAFPSYNEQFF	TGCGCCAGCAGCCAAGATCGAGGAGGGAGGGCCTTTCCGTCCTACAATGAGCAGTTCTTC
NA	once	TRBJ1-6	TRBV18	CASSQRQLDGNSPLHF	TGTGCCAGCTCCCAGCGACAGCTTGATGGTAATTCACCCCTCCACTTT
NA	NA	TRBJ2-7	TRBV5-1	CASSLADRSYEQYF	TGCGCCAGCAGCTTGGCGGATAGGTCCTACGAGCAGTACTTC
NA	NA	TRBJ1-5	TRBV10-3	CAISEVSNQPQHF	TGTGCCATCAGTGAAGTAAGCAATCAGCCCCAGCATTTT
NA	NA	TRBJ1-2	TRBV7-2	CASSSRRQDSKGYTF	TGTGCCAGCAGCTCTCGGAGACAGGACAGTAAGGGCTACACCTTC
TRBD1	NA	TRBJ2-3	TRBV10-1	CASSPAGRTGVPDTQYF	TGCGCCAGCAGTCCGGCCGGGAGGACAGGGGTTCCAGATACGCAGTATTTT